This is a list of T cell receptor beta chains from one sample in a study of T cell changes during pregnancy in multiple sclerosis. Sequencing was performed with immunoSEQ multiplex PCR; in TCRdb, only in-frame clones are kept and a portion is missing. The sample contains some 66,000 clones, about 91% of which appear only once. The sequencing used CD8+ T cells from peripheral blood mononuclear cells, collected before pregnancy. The receptors here all came from a female donor with multiple sclerosis, enrolled in a pregnancy study. Both conserved end residues are part of each CDR3. A D gene is named only where the DNA matches it firmly. Some rows have no size entry. The others give once, few or many, or a class for an expanded clone.

CDR3 DNA	CDR3 protein	V gene	D gene	J gene	clone size
TGTGCCAGCAGTGAAACGACAGCGAACACTGAAGCTTTCTTT	CASSETTANTEAFF	TRBV2	NA	TRBJ1-1	NA
TGTGCCAGCAGCTCACCGGACAGGGGTGGGCATGAGCAGTTCTTC	CASSSPDRGGHEQFF	TRBV11-2	TRBD1	TRBJ2-1	once
TGTGCCAGCTCACCACCGCGGGGGGACAACACCGGGGAGCTGTTTTTT	CASSPPRGDNTGELFF	TRBV18	TRBD2	TRBJ2-2	NA
TGTGCCAGCTCTATGACCCCAGGGACAGACTTCAACACTGAAGCTTTCTTT	CASSMTPGTDFNTEAFF	TRBV18	TRBD1	TRBJ1-1	NA
TGTGCCAGCAGTGAAGCCTCGGGGACAGCATACGAGCAGTACTTC	CASSEASGTAYEQYF	TRBV2	TRBD1	TRBJ2-7	NA
TGTGCCAGCAGCTTCCAGCGCGTATCCTACAATGAGCAGTTCTTC	CASSFQRVSYNEQFF	TRBV5-5	NA	TRBJ2-1	NA
TGTGCCAGCAAGGGAGGGACAGGGTCCTACGAGCAGTACTTC	CASKGGTGSYEQYF	TRBV6-5	TRBD1	TRBJ2-7	NA
TGTGCCAGCACCCAGCGGGGGGGACTAGCGGGGGATGAGCAGTTCTTC	CASTQRGGLAGDEQFF	TRBV9	TRBD2	TRBJ2-1	NA
TGTGCCAGCAGTTACGCCGGGAACACTGAAGCTTTCTTT	CASSYAGNTEAFF	TRBV6-5	NA	TRBJ1-1	NA
TGCGCCAGCAGCCAGGCCGGACTAGCGGGGAGGGAGACCCAGTACTTC	CASSQAGLAGRETQYF	TRBV4-1	TRBD2	TRBJ2-5	NA
TGTGCCAGCAGCTTATCCGGGATCAATGAGCAGTTCTTC	CASSLSGINEQFF	TRBV7-3	NA	TRBJ2-1	NA
TGTGCCATCATCCGTTTCTCCTACGAGCAGTACTTC	CAIIRFSYEQYF	TRBV10-3	NA	TRBJ2-7	NA
TGCGCCAGCAGCCAAGAGAGCAATGAGCAGTTCTTC	CASSQESNEQFF	TRBV4-1	NA	TRBJ2-1	once